The rows below give T cell receptor beta chains drawn from one sample of a study of regulatory T cells in long-lasting Graves disease. TCRdb re-called the multiplex PCR reads through MiXCR, storing one row per CDR3 protein. The repertoire consists of roughly 410,000 distinct CDR3 sequences, with about 15% occurring once and the leading ten covering about 8.3%. This same sample was also part of a study on T cells in Graves' hyperthyroidism and ophthalmopathy.

The sample was peripheral blood mononuclear cells (PBMCs), taken at new diagnosis, from a patient treated with antithyroid drugs. The origin of the receptors is a woman aged 40 to 49 with Graves disease. Both conserved end residues are part of each CDR3. The D gene is left open where the match is weak. The size entry is marked missing in some rows and otherwise reads once, few, many or a size class.

j_gene | abundance | d_gene | v_gene | CDR3nt | CDR3aa
TRBJ1-4 | - | - | TRBV28 | TGTGCCAGCAGTTTTGCCGGGGCAGGTGAAAAACTGTTTTTT | CASSFAGAGEKLFF
TRBJ2-4 | few | TRBD2 | TRBV5-1 | TGCGCCAGCAGCTTGGCCCGGGGGGGGCTTGGAAACATTCAGTACTTC | CASSLARGGLGNIQYF
TRBJ1-4 | many | - | TRBV27 | TGTGCCAGCAGTTTAGTCGGGGGGAATGAAAAACTGTTTTTT | CASSLVGGNEKLFF
TRBJ2-7 | many | - | TRBV28 | TGTGCCAGCAGTCCGCACGGGTCGCGCCGGAGCTCCTACGAGCAGTACTTC | CASSPHGSRRSSYEQYF
TRBJ1-2 | - | - | TRBV5-4 | TGTGCCAGCAGCGCGAACCGGGGAGGGGACTATGGCTACACCTTC | CASSANRGGDYGYTF
TRBJ2-3 | many | - | TRBV20-1 | TGCAGTGCTAGAGACCCCTTCGGGGGAGGCAACGCAGATACGCAGTATTTT | CSARDPFGGGNADTQYF
TRBJ1-2 | many | - | TRBV7-2 | TGTGCCAGCAGCTTATTCGAACCTGTTGGCTACACCTTC | CASSLFEPVGYTF
TRBJ1-1 | - | TRBD1 | TRBV7-9 | TGTGCCAGCAGCTACGGACAGGGCGCGAACACTGAAGCTTTCTTT | CASSYGQGANTEAFF
TRBJ1-1 | - | TRBD1 | TRBV19 | TGTGCCAGTAGTACAGGGGGCTTACAAGCTTTCTTT | CASSTGGLQAFF
TRBJ2-2 | many | - | TRBV28 | TGTGCCAGCAGTTTATTCCGGGAGTGGAACACCGGGGAGCTGTTTTTT | CASSLFREWNTGELFF
TRBJ1-4 | few | - | TRBV6-1 | TGTGCCAGCAGCAAAGAGGGTGGAGGGTATGACGAAAAACTGTTTTTT | CASSKEGGGYDEKLFF
TRBJ1-4 | many | - | TRBV12-3/TRBV12-4 | TGTGCCAGCAGTTTAGGGGGGACCTCTAATGAAAAACTGTTTTTT | CASSLGGTSNEKLFF
TRBJ2-7 | many | TRBD2 | TRBV6-1 | TGTGCCAGCAGTGAAGGACTAGCGGGAGCCGGCGAGCAGTACTTC | CASSEGLAGAGEQYF
TRBJ1-1 | few | - | TRBV3-1 | TGTGCCAGCAGCCGGGAAGAAAACACTGAAGCTTTCTTT | CASSREENTEAFF
TRBJ1-4 | few | - | TRBV5-4 | TGTGCCAGCAGCTCGGGGGCGGACAGCCGACGTCATTTT | CASSSGADSRRHF
TRBJ2-1 | few | TRBD2 | TRBV10-1 | TGCGCCAGCAGTGAGTCGATTGCTAGCGGGAGTCTAATCTTC | CASSESIASGSLIF
TRBJ2-4 | few | TRBD2 | TRBV5-1 | TGCGCCAGCAGAATACTAGCGGTGGAAAGAGCCAAAAACATTCAGTACTTC | CASRILAVERAKNIQYF
TRBJ1-1 | few | - | TRBV6-5 | TGTGCCAGCAGTTACTCACGGGGGGGCAACACTGAAGCTTTCTTT | CASSYSRGGNTEAFF
TRBJ1-1 | - | TRBD1 | TRBV27 | TGTGCCAGCGAGGACAGGGGGCTCACTGAAGCTTTCTTT | CASEDRGLTEAFF
TRBJ2-3 | - | - | TRBV11-3 | TGTGCCAGCAGCTCCCGGCGGGGCACAGATACGCAGTATTTT | CASSSRRGTDTQYF
TRBJ2-3 | many | - | TRBV27 | TGTGCCAGCAGTTTCGGCGATACGCAGTATTTT | CASSFGDTQYF
TRBJ2-3 | - | - | TRBV2 | TGTGCCAGCGGTGAAGAATTATACACAGATACGCAGTATTTT | CASGEELYTDTQYF
TRBJ2-3 | many | - | TRBV28 | TGTGCCAGCAGTCACCCGACAGGGAGGAGCACAGATACGCAGTATTTT | CASSHPTGRSTDTQYF
TRBJ2-2 | - | - | TRBV19 | TGTGCCAGTACCCCTAGGGTCTACACCGGGGAGCTGTTTTTT | CASTPRVYTGELFF
TRBJ2-5 | few | - | TRBV29-1 | TGCAGCGTTGAGGGCGAGGCATGGGAAGAGACCCAGTACTTC | CSVEGEAWEETQYF
TRBJ1-1 | - | TRBD1 | TRBV6-2/TRBV6-3 | TGTGCCAGCAGCTCGACGACAGGGCCCACTGAAGCTTTCTTT | CASSSTTGPTEAFF
TRBJ1-2 | few | TRBD1 | TRBV27 | TGTGCCAGCAGTCTCTGGACAGGGGGACCTGGCTACACCTTC | CASSLWTGGPGYTF
TRBJ1-2 | many | - | TRBV28 | TGTGCCAGCAGCACCAGTGACTTTGGCTACACCTTC | CASSTSDFGYTF
TRBJ2-1 | many | TRBD1 | TRBV6-1 | TGTGCCAGCAGTCCCCTAACCCAGAAACAGGGGGCAGACTACAATGAGCAGTTCTTC | CASSPLTQKQGADYNEQFF
TRBJ2-1 | many | TRBD2 | TRBV20-1 | TGCAGTGCTAGAGATTGGGCGGGAGAACGGGTTGAGCAGTTCTTC | CSARDWAGERVEQFF
TRBJ2-7 | - | - | TRBV4-1 | TGCGCCAGCAGCCAGTACCAGGACACCTACGAGCAGTACTTC | CASSQYQDTYEQYF
TRBJ2-1 | - | - | TRBV11-3 | TGTGCCAGCAGCTTTTTCTCTGCGGTCAGGTCCAATGAGCAGTTCTTC | CASSFFSAVRSNEQFF
TRBJ2-1 | many | TRBD2 | TRBV28 | TGTGCCAGCAGTTCCGTCAAAGCGGGAGGGGATTACAATGAGCAGTTCTTC | CASSSVKAGGDYNEQFF
TRBJ2-1 | many | TRBD2 | TRBV14 | TGTGCCAGCAGAAGCGGGATCGGTGAGCAGTTCTTC | CASRSGIGEQFF
TRBJ2-1 | few | - | TRBV12-3/TRBV12-4 | TGTGCCAGCAGTACGGGCCCCTGGAATGAGCAGTTCTTC | CASSTGPWNEQFF
TRBJ2-6 | many | TRBD1 | TRBV28 | TGTGCCAGCAGTTCAATTCAGGGGGTCTCTGGGGCCAACGTCCTGACTTTC | CASSSIQGVSGANVLTF
TRBJ2-5 | many | TRBD2 | TRBV5-6 | TGTGCCAGCAGCGTCGCTGGGAGGGGCCCGTTCGGGGAGACCCAGTACTTC | CASSVAGRGPFGETQYF
TRBJ2-7 | - | - | TRBV4-3 | TGCGCCAGCAGCCAAGATACCGGGGGCCAGGGCTCCTACGAGCAGTACTTC | CASSQDTGGQGSYEQYF
TRBJ2-3 | many | TRBD2 | TRBV28 | TGTGCCAGTGCGGGAGCTGGCACAGATACGCAGTATTTT | CASAGAGTDTQYF
TRBJ1-2 | many | - | TRBV2 | TGTGCCAGCAGTCTGACAGGCCAGGGGTATGGCTACACCTTC | CASSLTGQGYGYTF
TRBJ2-7 | many | TRBD2 | TRBV19 | TGTGCCAGTAGTATAGATCCGGGCGGGAGCTACGAGCAGTACTTC | CASSIDPGGSYEQYF
TRBJ1-1 | many | - | TRBV3-1 | TGTGCCAGCAGCCAAGGCGCGGGCCGGGCTGAAGCTTTCTTT | CASSQGAGRAEAFF
TRBJ2-5 | many | - | TRBV3-1 | TGTGCCAGCAGCCAAGATCCCTGGCAGACCCAGTACTTC | CASSQDPWQTQYF
TRBJ2-1 | few | TRBD1 | TRBV12-3/TRBV12-4 | TGTGCCAGCTCACCACAGTATCCAGGGGGCTTAAGGGAGCAGTTCTTC | CASSPQYPGGLREQFF
TRBJ1-6 | many | - | TRBV5-1 | TGCGCCAGCAGCTTGGCCCTCCAATCGGATAATTCACCCCTCCACTTT | CASSLALQSDNSPLHF
TRBJ2-7 | many | TRBD2 | TRBV30 | TGTGCCTGGAGTGTACTGGGGACTAGCGGGAGTACGGAGCAGTACTTC | CAWSVLGTSGSTEQYF
TRBJ1-1 | many | TRBD1 | TRBV7-8 | TGTGCCAGCAGCGGGCCGGGACAGCGGAACACTGAAGCTTTCTTT | CASSGPGQRNTEAFF
TRBJ2-1 | many | TRBD2 | TRBV28 | TGTGCCAGCAGATTGACTAGCGGGAGATCCAATGAGCAGTTCTTC | CASRLTSGRSNEQFF
TRBJ1-3 | - | - | TRBV10-3 | TGTGCCATCAGCGGGGATTCTGGAAACACCATATATTTT | CAISGDSGNTIYF
TRBJ2-1 | few | TRBD2 | TRBV28 | TGTGCCAGCAGTTTGGCAGCGGGGCTATACAATGAGCAGTTCTTC | CASSLAAGLYNEQFF
TRBJ2-1 | many | TRBD2 | TRBV2 | TGTGCCAGCAGTGAAAGGGTTTTAGCGGGAGTATCTGAGCAGTTCTTC | CASSERVLAGVSEQFF
TRBJ2-7 | many | TRBD2 | TRBV6-1 | TGTGCCAGCAGTACGACCTTCCTTCCTAGCGGGACCGAGCAGTACTTC | CASSTTFLPSGTEQYF
TRBJ1-4 | many | - | TRBV4-3 | TGCGCCAGCAGCCAAGACAGGGGAGAATTTGAAAAACTGTTTTTT | CASSQDRGEFEKLFF
TRBJ2-5 | - | TRBD1 | TRBV28 | TGTGCCACCTCCGGGACAGCGCAAGAGACCCAGTACTTC | CATSGTAQETQYF